A selection of T cell receptor beta chains follows, all from one sample in a study of shared clonotypes between healthy human individuals. Assay used: immunoSEQ multiplex PCR; TCRdb lists only in-frame clones, some missing. The sample contains 600,000 to 800,000 clones, 72% of which appear only once. Material for sequencing was memory CD4+ T cells sorted from blood. The receptors were sampled from a woman aged 25 to 39 in good health. The CDR3 runs from the conserved cysteine through the conserved F or W. The order of the fields is D gene, clone size, J gene, V gene, CDR3 DNA, CDR3 protein. D genes are given only for firm matches. Some rows mark clone size as missing; the rest say once, few, many or name a class of expanded clone.

>TRBD1|.|TRBJ2-1|TRBV2
TGTGCCAGCCTAGGGGACAGGGTCGTGAATGAGCAGTTCTTC
CASLGDRVVNEQFF
>.|.|TRBJ1-5|TRBV6-6
TGTGCCAGCAGTTACCTTCTTGGGAGCAATCAGCCCCAGCATTTT
CASSYLLGSNQPQHF
>TRBD1|.|TRBJ1-1|TRBV27
TGTGCCAGCAGCTGTGGACAGGGCGACACTGAAGCTTTCTTT
CASSCGQGDTEAFF
>.|.|TRBJ1-1|TRBV2
TGTGCCAGCTCCCAAGCCAGGGCGATGAACACTGAAGCTTTCTTT
CASSQARAMNTEAFF
>.|.|TRBJ2-7|TRBV7-3
TGTGCCAGCAGCTGGTCTGCTAAATCCGAGCAGTACTTC
CASSWSAKSEQYF
>.|.|TRBJ2-1|TRBV11-2
TGTGCCAGCAGCGGAGGGAACCACAATGAGCAGTTCTTC
CASSGGNHNEQFF
>TRBD1|few|TRBJ1-4|TRBV5-1
TGCGCCAGCAGCTCCCGACAGGGGGCTGAAAAACTGTTTTTT
CASSSRQGAEKLFF
>.|.|TRBJ2-1|TRBV20-1
TGCAGTGCTAGTGACAACAATGAGCAGTTCTTC
CSASDNNEQFF
>.|.|TRBJ2-4|TRBV14
TGTGCCAGCAGCCAAAGTCAGCTAGCCAAAAACATTCAGTACTTC
CASSQSQLAKNIQYF
>TRBD1|.|TRBJ2-1|TRBV25-1
TGTGCCAGCAGTGACTCAAGGACAGGGCTGTACAATGAGCAGTTCTTC
CASSDSRTGLYNEQFF
>.|.|TRBJ2-5|TRBV15
TGTGCCACCAGCAGAGAGCTGGTCCCGCCGGGGGAGACCCAGTACTTC
CATSRELVPPGETQYF
>TRBD1|.|TRBJ2-3|TRBV5-4
TGTGCCAGCAGCTTGGCCATAGGGGGCCAAGGAGATACGCAGTATTTT
CASSLAIGGQGDTQYF
>TRBD1|.|TRBJ1-2|TRBV19
TGTGCCAGTCACGCTTTTGGACAGGGATCGGCGGGCTACACCTTC
CASHAFGQGSAGYTF
>.|.|TRBJ2-7|TRBV6-6
TGTGCCAGCAGTGAGGAAGTACAGGTAGAGTACGAGCAGTACTTC
CASSEEVQVEYEQYF
>.|.|TRBJ2-2|TRBV2
TGTGCCAGCAGTGTACTCGATTCGAACACCGGGGAGCTGTTTTTT
CASSVLDSNTGELFF
>.|.|TRBJ1-4|TRBV28
TGTGCCAGCAGTTCGGGGCAGGGTAGCGAAAAACTGTTTTTT
CASSSGQGSEKLFF
>.|.|TRBJ1-5|TRBV6-1
TGTGCCAGCAGTGGTACCCTGGGGGGGCCCCAGCATTTT
CASSGTLGGPQHF
>.|few|TRBJ1-1|TRBV18
TGTGCCAGCTCACCCCGACTGGGGCAGGGTGAAGCTTTCTTT
CASSPRLGQGEAFF
>.|.|TRBJ2-1|TRBV7-2
TGTGCCAGCAGCTTAGATCCCTACAATGAGCAGTTCTTC
CASSLDPYNEQFF
>.|.|TRBJ1-4|TRBV6-1
TGTGCCAGCAGTAAGGACACCACCCTGTGGGAACTGTTTTTT
CASSKDTTLWELFF
>.|.|TRBJ2-7|TRBV10-3
TGTGCCATCAGTGATGGGGACGGTTCAGTATTCGAGCAGTACTTC
CAISDGDGSVFEQYF
>.|.|TRBJ1-4|TRBV15
TGTGCCACCAGCAGAGGCGGGACCCAGGACTATGAAAAACTGTTTTTT
CATSRGGTQDYEKLFF
>.|.|TRBJ2-7|TRBV5-4
TGTGCCAGCAGCTTTCTTAGCGGTCCCAGCTACGAGCAGTACTTC
CASSFLSGPSYEQYF
>.|.|TRBJ1-5|TRBV6-1
TGTGCCAGCAGTGAAACCTATCAGGTGCGTCGCAATCAGCCCCAGCATTTT
CASSETYQVRRNQPQHF
>.|.|TRBJ1-2|TRBV28
TGTGCCAGCAGTTTATCTATAACAGGGTGGGATGGCTACACCTTC
CASSLSITGWDGYTF
>.|once|TRBJ1-3|TRBV7-9
TGTGCCAGCAGCGGTTACAGCTCTGGAAACACCATATATTTT
CASSGYSSGNTIYF
>TRBD1|many|TRBJ1-2|TRBV27
TGTGCCAGCAGTTTAGGGTCCACCGGGACAGGGAATGGCTACACCTTC
CASSLGSTGTGNGYTF
>.|.|TRBJ2-1|TRBV7-1
TGTGCCAGCAGCCCCAGGACTGCCGCCTTAGGGGAGCAGTTCTTC
CASSPRTAALGEQFF
>.|.|TRBJ2-7|TRBV19
TGTGCCAGTAGTATAGTAGGGTACGAGCAGTACTTC
CASSIVGYEQYF
>TRBD2|.|TRBJ2-1|TRBV12-5
TGTGCTAGTGGTTTGGGACTAGCGGGAGGCAATGAGCAGTTCTTC
CASGLGLAGGNEQFF
>.|.|TRBJ1-5|TRBV5-8
TGTGCCAGCAGCCAGTACGCGATAGGGGGAGAGAGCAATCAGCCCCAGCATTTT
CASSQYAIGGESNQPQHF
>TRBD1|.|TRBJ2-1|TRBV19
TGTGCCAGTAGTCGACAGGGATACAATGAGCAGTTCTTC
CASSRQGYNEQFF
>.|.|TRBJ2-5|TRBV15
TGTGCCACCGGAGGTGGGAGGCGCGAGACCCAGTACTTC
CATGGGRRETQYF
>TRBD2|many|TRBJ2-7|TRBV5-1
TGCGCCAGCAGCTTGAGGACGGGAGGGAGTAACGAGCAGTACTTC
CASSLRTGGSNEQYF
>.|.|TRBJ2-2|TRBV19
TGTGCCAGTAGCTTGGACAGATCGAACACCGGGGAGCTGTTTTTT
CASSLDRSNTGELFF
>.|.|TRBJ1-2|TRBV18
TGTGCCAGCTCACCGGACCGAGGCTACACCTTC
CASSPDRGYTF
>.|.|TRBJ1-1|TRBV7-9
TGTGCCAGCAGCTTAGATGGGGGTACTGAAGCTTTCTTT
CASSLDGGTEAFF
>.|few|TRBJ2-3|TRBV20-1
TGCAGTGCCTTTCTCACAGATACGCAGTATTTT
CSAFLTDTQYF
>TRBD1|once|TRBJ1-1|TRBV5-4
TGTGCCAGCAGCAAAGAGGGGGCAATGAACACTGAAGCTTTCTTT
CASSKEGAMNTEAFF
>TRBD1|.|TRBJ1-5|TRBV28
TGTGCCAGCAAAAACCGAGGGACAGGGATGATAATGTTTCGTAGCAATCAGCCCCAGCATTTT
CASKNRGTGMIMFRSNQPQHF
>.|.|TRBJ2-1|TRBV7-9
TGTGCCAGCAGCCCCCAGAATGAGCAGTTCTTC
CASSPQNEQFF
>TRBD1|.|TRBJ2-7|TRBV25-1
TGTGCCAGCAGTGACCCAGGGACAGCATACGAGCAGTACTTC
CASSDPGTAYEQYF
>.|.|TRBJ2-7|TRBV27
TGTGCCAGCAGTTTTTCACAGGGAACATACGAGCAGTACTTC
CASSFSQGTYEQYF
>TRBD2|.|TRBJ2-1|TRBV11-2
TGTGCCAGCAGCTTAGATCCTACTAGCGTTAATGAGCAGTTCTTC
CASSLDPTSVNEQFF
>TRBD2|.|TRBJ2-1|TRBV28
TGTGCCAGCAGTTTAACCGGGCCAAGAGCGGGAAGTGAGCAGTTCTTC
CASSLTGPRAGSEQFF
>.|.|TRBJ2-3|TRBV10-1
TGCGCCAGCAGTGAACAGCCCACAGATACGCAGTATTTT
CASSEQPTDTQYF
>.|few|TRBJ1-2|TRBV7-9
TGTGCCAGCAGCTTACAAGGGATTTCGGACTACACCTTC
CASSLQGISDYTF
>.|.|TRBJ2-5|TRBV21-1
TGTGCCAGCAGCAAATTTTATCCCCACGAAGAGACCCAGTACTTC
CASSKFYPHEETQYF
>.|few|TRBJ2-7|TRBV15
TGTGCCACCAGCAGAGCCGGGGCAGCCTACGAGCAGTACTTC
CATSRAGAAYEQYF
>.|.|TRBJ2-2|TRBV28
TGTGCCAGCAGTTCAGTTAAACCCGGGACCGGGGAGCTGTTTTTT
CASSSVKPGTGELFF